This T cell receptor (beta chain) derives from a study of a mutant IDH1 vaccine in newly diagnosed glioma. Time point denoted: week 35, safety follow-up. Every single dose of the vaccine, 300 ug of mutant IDH1 20-mer peptide, came with topical imiquimod. Some clones are missing from TCRdb's copy, which holds only in-frame ones; the method was immunoSEQ multiplex PCR. This sample yields over 65,000 clones, of which more than 70% are seen a single time; less than 15% belongs to the top ten. Germline V CDR1 and CDR2: SGHVS, FNYEAQ. V was shortened by 1 base and J by 5 bases, with 21 bases between the two germline ends. CDR3 length equals 17 residues. As for this clone: Its target is not known.

The sequenced sample was PBMCs, obtained from a glioma patient whose treatment included an IDH1 peptide vaccine. This chain connects TRBV7-6 to TRBJ2-7, with D perhaps matching TRBD1 (7 bases). This receptor was obtained from a man aged 18 to 30 with glioma. CDR3 amino acids: CASSLEEEPDRTNEQYF. The CDR3 coding sequence is TGTGCCAGCAGCTTAGAGGAGGAGCCGGACAGGACTAACGAGCAGTACTTC.